Listed below are T cell receptor beta chains from one sample, sequenced in a study of cytomegalovirus exposure and HLA in healthy donors. Measured with immunoSEQ multiplex PCR; TCRdb has only the in-frame clones, and not every one. The table has about 140,000 clones, around three quarters seen once. Material: PBMCs. These receptors were collected from a man aged 40-50 years in good health and CMV-seropositive. CDR3s include the opening cysteine and the closing phenylalanine or tryptophan. Fields, in order: CDR3 DNA, CDR3 protein, J gene, CDR3 length, V gene, D gene, clone size. The D gene is left open where the match is weak. Only part of the rows carry a size: once, few, many, or a class if the clone is expanded.

cdr3_nt: TGCAGCGTTGCACGGGTCCTGAACACTGAAGCTTTCTTT
cdr3_aa: CSVARVLNTEAFF
j_call: TRBJ1-1
cdr3_length: 13
v_call: TRBV29-1
d_call: -
clone_size: -

cdr3_nt: TGTGCCAGCAGCTACGACAGGGGGCGTTCACCCCTCCACTTT
cdr3_aa: CASSYDRGRSPLHF
j_call: TRBJ1-6
cdr3_length: 14
v_call: TRBV27
d_call: TRBD1
clone_size: -

cdr3_nt: TGTGCCAGCAGCCTCGAGACAGGGGTTAATGAAAAACTGTTTTTT
cdr3_aa: CASSLETGVNEKLFF
j_call: TRBJ1-4
cdr3_length: 15
v_call: TRBV4-2
d_call: TRBD1
clone_size: -

cdr3_nt: TGTGCCAGCAGCTTAGGAGGACAGCAAACCCATCAGCCCCAGCATTTT
cdr3_aa: CASSLGGQQTHQPQHF
j_call: TRBJ1-5
cdr3_length: 16
v_call: TRBV7-8
d_call: -
clone_size: -

cdr3_nt: TGTGCCAGTTCGACTGGGGCCACCTCCTACAATGAGCAGTTCTTC
cdr3_aa: CASSTGATSYNEQFF
j_call: TRBJ2-1
cdr3_length: 15
v_call: TRBV19
d_call: -
clone_size: -

cdr3_nt: TGTGCCAGCAGCGTAGAACCCAGGGGTAATTCACCCCTCCACTTT
cdr3_aa: CASSVEPRGNSPLHF
j_call: TRBJ1-6
cdr3_length: 15
v_call: TRBV9
d_call: -
clone_size: once

cdr3_nt: TGTGCCAGCAGCTCGGGACAGGGGGCCTCACCCCTCCACTTT
cdr3_aa: CASSSGQGASPLHF
j_call: TRBJ1-6
cdr3_length: 14
v_call: TRBV5-8
d_call: TRBD1
clone_size: -

cdr3_nt: TGTGCCATCAGTGTGAGGATCCAAGAGACCCAGTACTTC
cdr3_aa: CAISVRIQETQYF
j_call: TRBJ2-5
cdr3_length: 13
v_call: TRBV10-3
d_call: -
clone_size: -

cdr3_nt: TGTGCCAGCACGTCGGCGTGGGGCCTGGCGAACACCGGGGAGCTGTTTTTT
cdr3_aa: CASTSAWGLANTGELFF
j_call: TRBJ2-2
cdr3_length: 17
v_call: TRBV28
d_call: -
clone_size: -

cdr3_nt: TGCAGCGTGGGGACAGGGGGCTCCTATGGCTACACCTTC
cdr3_aa: CSVGTGGSYGYTF
j_call: TRBJ1-2
cdr3_length: 13
v_call: TRBV29-1
d_call: TRBD1
clone_size: few

cdr3_nt: TGTGCCAGTAGTATAGCTCCGGGACTAGACACAGATACGCAGTATTTT
cdr3_aa: CASSIAPGLDTDTQYF
j_call: TRBJ2-3
cdr3_length: 16
v_call: TRBV19
d_call: TRBD2
clone_size: few

cdr3_nt: TGCGCCAGCAGCTACCTTACTAGCGGGAGTCCTCTAAGGACAGATACGCAGTATTTT
cdr3_aa: CASSYLTSGSPLRTDTQYF
j_call: TRBJ2-3
cdr3_length: 19
v_call: TRBV5-1
d_call: TRBD2
clone_size: few

cdr3_nt: TGTGCCAGCAGTGCGGGGCGAATCTATGGCTACACCTTC
cdr3_aa: CASSAGRIYGYTF
j_call: TRBJ1-2
cdr3_length: 13
v_call: TRBV27
d_call: -
clone_size: -

cdr3_nt: TGTGCCAGCAGCCTGACGGGACTAGCGGGAGACATCGGTGAGCAGTTCTTC
cdr3_aa: CASSLTGLAGDIGEQFF
j_call: TRBJ2-1
cdr3_length: 17
v_call: TRBV5-5
d_call: TRBD2
clone_size: -

cdr3_nt: TGTGCCTGGACCCCTGGACATGCGTTGACCATATATTTT
cdr3_aa: CAWTPGHALTIYF
j_call: TRBJ1-3
cdr3_length: 13
v_call: TRBV30
d_call: -
clone_size: once

cdr3_nt: TGTGCCAGCAGCGGCACAAGCTCTGGAAACACCATATATTTT
cdr3_aa: CASSGTSSGNTIYF
j_call: TRBJ1-3
cdr3_length: 14
v_call: TRBV9
d_call: -
clone_size: -

cdr3_nt: TGTGCCAGCAGCCTCGTCAGGGGTCAGGCCCAGTACTTC
cdr3_aa: CASSLVRGQAQYF
j_call: TRBJ2-5
cdr3_length: 13
v_call: TRBV6-5
d_call: -
clone_size: -

cdr3_nt: TGTGCCAGCAGTGGGACTAGCGGGAGAATAACCGGGGAGCTGTTTTTT
cdr3_aa: CASSGTSGRITGELFF
j_call: TRBJ2-2
cdr3_length: 16
v_call: TRBV6-1
d_call: TRBD2
clone_size: -

cdr3_nt: TGCGCCAGCAGCTTGGTTCTAGCGGGGTATGGCGAGCAGTACTTC
cdr3_aa: CASSLVLAGYGEQYF
j_call: TRBJ2-7
cdr3_length: 15
v_call: TRBV5-1
d_call: TRBD2
clone_size: -

cdr3_nt: TGCGCCAGCAGCCAAAAACGGACAGGGGGCTTGAAGACCCAGTACTTC
cdr3_aa: CASSQKRTGGLKTQYF
j_call: TRBJ2-5
cdr3_length: 16
v_call: TRBV4-3
d_call: TRBD1
clone_size: -

cdr3_nt: TGTGCCAGCAGCTACGAGGACAGAACCAAGGAGCAGTTCTTC
cdr3_aa: CASSYEDRTKEQFF
j_call: TRBJ2-1
cdr3_length: 14
v_call: TRBV11-2
d_call: -
clone_size: -

cdr3_nt: TGCGCCAGCAGCCAGATCAGGGGAGTAGAAGCTTTCTTT
cdr3_aa: CASSQIRGVEAFF
j_call: TRBJ1-1
cdr3_length: 13
v_call: TRBV4-3
d_call: -
clone_size: -

cdr3_nt: TGCGCCAGCAGCTTACGGGACAACCGGCAAGAGACCCAGTACTTC
cdr3_aa: CASSLRDNRQETQYF
j_call: TRBJ2-5
cdr3_length: 15
v_call: TRBV5-1
d_call: -
clone_size: -

cdr3_nt: TGTGCCAGCAGCTTGGGGGACAGGGTGGGCTATGGCTACACCTTC
cdr3_aa: CASSLGDRVGYGYTF
j_call: TRBJ1-2
cdr3_length: 15
v_call: TRBV7-2
d_call: TRBD1
clone_size: -

cdr3_nt: TGTGCCAGCAGTTTAGGAGCACCTTCGGATACGCAGTATTTT
cdr3_aa: CASSLGAPSDTQYF
j_call: TRBJ2-3
cdr3_length: 14
v_call: TRBV27
d_call: -
clone_size: -

cdr3_nt: TGTGCCAGCAGCCCCGGACAGTTCAGCGAGCAGTACTTC
cdr3_aa: CASSPGQFSEQYF
j_call: TRBJ2-7
cdr3_length: 13
v_call: TRBV14
d_call: -
clone_size: -

cdr3_nt: TGTGCCAGCAGCCAAGAGAGTAGTTTTAATCAGCCCCAGCATTTT
cdr3_aa: CASSQESSFNQPQHF
j_call: TRBJ1-5
cdr3_length: 15
v_call: TRBV4-2
d_call: -
clone_size: -

cdr3_nt: TGTGCCAGCAGCTTAGTCGGGGGAGTCCCGGATCCTGAGCAGTTCTTC
cdr3_aa: CASSLVGGVPDPEQFF
j_call: TRBJ2-1
cdr3_length: 16
v_call: TRBV13
d_call: -
clone_size: -